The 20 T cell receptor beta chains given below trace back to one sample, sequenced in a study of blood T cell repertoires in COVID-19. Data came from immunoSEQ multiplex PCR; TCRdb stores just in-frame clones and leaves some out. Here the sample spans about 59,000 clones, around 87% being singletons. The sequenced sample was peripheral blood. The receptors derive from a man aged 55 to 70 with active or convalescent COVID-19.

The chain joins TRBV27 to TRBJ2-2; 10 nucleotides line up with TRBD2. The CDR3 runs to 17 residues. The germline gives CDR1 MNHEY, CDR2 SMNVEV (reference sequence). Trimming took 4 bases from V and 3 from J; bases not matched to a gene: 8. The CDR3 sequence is CASSSASGRGDTGELFF. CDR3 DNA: TGTGCCAGCAGTTCGGCTAGCGGGAGAGGTGACACCGGGGAGCTGTTTTTT.

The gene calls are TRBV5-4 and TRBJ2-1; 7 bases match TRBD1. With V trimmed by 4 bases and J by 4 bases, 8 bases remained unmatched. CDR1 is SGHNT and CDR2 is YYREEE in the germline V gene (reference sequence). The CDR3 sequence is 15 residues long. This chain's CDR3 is CASSTGTEKYNEQFF. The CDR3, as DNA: TGTGCCAGCAGCACCGGGACAGAAAAATACAATGAGCAGTTCTTC.

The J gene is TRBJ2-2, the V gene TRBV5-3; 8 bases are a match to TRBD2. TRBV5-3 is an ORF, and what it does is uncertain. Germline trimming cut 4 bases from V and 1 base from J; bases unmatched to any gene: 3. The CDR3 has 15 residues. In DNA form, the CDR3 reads TGTGCCAGAAGCCCGGGACTAGTGAACACCGGGGAGCTGTTTTTT. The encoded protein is CARSPGLVNTGELFF.

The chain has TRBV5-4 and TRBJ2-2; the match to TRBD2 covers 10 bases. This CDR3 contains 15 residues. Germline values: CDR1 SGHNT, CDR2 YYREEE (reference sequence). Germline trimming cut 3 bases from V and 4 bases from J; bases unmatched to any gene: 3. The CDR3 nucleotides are TGTGCCAGCAGCTCGCTAGCGGGAGTCACCGGGGAGCTGTTTTTT. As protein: CASSSLAGVTGELFF.

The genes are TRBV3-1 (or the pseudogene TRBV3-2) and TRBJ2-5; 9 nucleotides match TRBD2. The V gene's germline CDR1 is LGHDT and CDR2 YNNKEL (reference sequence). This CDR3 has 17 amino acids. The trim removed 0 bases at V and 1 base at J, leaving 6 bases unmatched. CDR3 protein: CASSQERISGGQETQYF. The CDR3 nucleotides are TGTGCCAGCAGCCAAGAAAGGATTAGCGGGGGCCAAGAGACCCAGTACTTC.

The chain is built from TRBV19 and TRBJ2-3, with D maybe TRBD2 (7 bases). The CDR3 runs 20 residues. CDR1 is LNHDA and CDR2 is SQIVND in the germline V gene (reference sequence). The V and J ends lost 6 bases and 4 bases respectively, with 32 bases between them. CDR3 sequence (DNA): TGTGCCAGTAGCTCAACGACAATACAGGGCAGCGGGGTGATCCCAGATACGCAGTATTTT. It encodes CASSSTTIQGSGVIPDTQYF.

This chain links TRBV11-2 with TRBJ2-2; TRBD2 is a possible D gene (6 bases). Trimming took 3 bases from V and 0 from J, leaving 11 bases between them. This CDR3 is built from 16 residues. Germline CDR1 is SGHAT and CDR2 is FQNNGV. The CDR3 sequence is CASSFGSSANTGELFF. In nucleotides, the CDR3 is TGTGCCAGCAGCTTCGGGTCTAGCGCGAACACCGGGGAGCTGTTTTTT.

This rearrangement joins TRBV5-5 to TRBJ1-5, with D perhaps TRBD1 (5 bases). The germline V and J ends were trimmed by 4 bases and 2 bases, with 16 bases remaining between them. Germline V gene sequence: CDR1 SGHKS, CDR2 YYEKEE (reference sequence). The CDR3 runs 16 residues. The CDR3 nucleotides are TGTGCCAGCAGCACGTTGGGGGGTGATCGCAATCAGCCCCAGCATTTT. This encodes CASSTLGGDRNQPQHF.

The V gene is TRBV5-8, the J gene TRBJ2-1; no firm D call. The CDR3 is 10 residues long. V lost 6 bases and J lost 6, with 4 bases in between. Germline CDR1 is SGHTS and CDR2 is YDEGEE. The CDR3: CASNSNEQFF. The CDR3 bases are TGTGCCAGCAACAGCAATGAGCAGTTCTTC.

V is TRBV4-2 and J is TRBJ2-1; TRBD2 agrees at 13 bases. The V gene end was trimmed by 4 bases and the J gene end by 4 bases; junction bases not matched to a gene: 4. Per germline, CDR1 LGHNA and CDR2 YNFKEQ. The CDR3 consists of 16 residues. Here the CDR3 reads CASSRQLAGGYNEQFF. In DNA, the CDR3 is TGTGCCAGCAGCCGACAACTAGCGGGAGGGTACAATGAGCAGTTCTTC.

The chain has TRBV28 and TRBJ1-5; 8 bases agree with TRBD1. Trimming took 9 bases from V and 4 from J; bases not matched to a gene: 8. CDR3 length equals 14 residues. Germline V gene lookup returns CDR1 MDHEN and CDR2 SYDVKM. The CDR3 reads CASSRDRTNQPQHF. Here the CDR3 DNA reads TGTGCCAGTAGCCGGGACAGGACTAATCAGCCCCAGCATTTT. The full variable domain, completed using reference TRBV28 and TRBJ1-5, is DVKVTQSSRYLVKRTGEKVFLECVQDMDHENMFWYRQDPGLGLRLIYFSYDVKMKEKGDIPEGYSVSREKKERFSLILESASTNQTSMYLCASSRDRTNQPQHFGDGTRLSIL.

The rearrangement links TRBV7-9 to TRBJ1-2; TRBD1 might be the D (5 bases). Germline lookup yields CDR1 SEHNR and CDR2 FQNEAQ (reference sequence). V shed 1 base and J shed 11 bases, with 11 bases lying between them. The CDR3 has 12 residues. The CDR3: CASSLEDRRYTF. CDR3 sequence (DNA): TGTGCCAGCAGCTTAGAAGACAGAAGGTACACCTTC.

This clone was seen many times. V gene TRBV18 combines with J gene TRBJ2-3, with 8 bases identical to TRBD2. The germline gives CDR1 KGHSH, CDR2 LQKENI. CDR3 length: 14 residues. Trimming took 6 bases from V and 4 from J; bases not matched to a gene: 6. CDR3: CASSPGLASDTQYF. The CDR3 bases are TGTGCCAGCTCCCCCGGACTAGCATCAGATACGCAGTATTTT.

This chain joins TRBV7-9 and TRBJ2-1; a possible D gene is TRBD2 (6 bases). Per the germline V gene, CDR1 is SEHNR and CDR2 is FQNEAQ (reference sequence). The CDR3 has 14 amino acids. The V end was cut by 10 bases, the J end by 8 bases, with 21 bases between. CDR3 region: CATTGDLADHEQFF. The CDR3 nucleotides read TGTGCCACCACGGGGGACTTAGCGGACCATGAGCAGTTCTTC.

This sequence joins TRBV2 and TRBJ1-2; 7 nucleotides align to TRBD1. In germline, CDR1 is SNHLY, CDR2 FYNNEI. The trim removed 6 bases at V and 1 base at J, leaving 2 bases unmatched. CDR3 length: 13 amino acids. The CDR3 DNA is TGTGCCAGCAGAGGACAGGTTAACTATGGCTACACCTTC. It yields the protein CASRGQVNYGYTF.

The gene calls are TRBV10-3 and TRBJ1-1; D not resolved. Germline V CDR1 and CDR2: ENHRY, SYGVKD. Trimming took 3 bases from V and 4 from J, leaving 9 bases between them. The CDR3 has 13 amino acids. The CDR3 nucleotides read TGTGCCATCAGTGATGGGGAGGGCACTGAAGCTTTCTTT. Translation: CAISDGEGTEAFF.

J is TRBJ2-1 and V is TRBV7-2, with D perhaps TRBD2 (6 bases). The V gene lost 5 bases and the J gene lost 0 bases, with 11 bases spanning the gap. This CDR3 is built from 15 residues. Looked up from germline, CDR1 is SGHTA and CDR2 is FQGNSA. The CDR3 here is CASSVGTPSYNEQFF. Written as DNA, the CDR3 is TGTGCCAGCAGCGTCGGGACTCCCTCCTACAATGAGCAGTTCTTC.

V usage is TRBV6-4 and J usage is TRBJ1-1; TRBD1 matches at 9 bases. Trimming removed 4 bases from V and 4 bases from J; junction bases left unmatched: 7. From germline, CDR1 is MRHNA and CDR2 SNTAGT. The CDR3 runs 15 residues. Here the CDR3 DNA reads TGTGCCAGCAGTGTACAGGGGGCCAAGGGCACTGAAGCTTTCTTT. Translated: CASSVQGAKGTEAFF.

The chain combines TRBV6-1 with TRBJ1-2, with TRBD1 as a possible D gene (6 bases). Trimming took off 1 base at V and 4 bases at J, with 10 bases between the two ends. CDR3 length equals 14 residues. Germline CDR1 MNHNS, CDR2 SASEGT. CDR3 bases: TGTGCCAGCAGTGAAGAGGGCAGGGGCTATGGCTACACCTTC. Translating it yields CASSEEGRGYGYTF.

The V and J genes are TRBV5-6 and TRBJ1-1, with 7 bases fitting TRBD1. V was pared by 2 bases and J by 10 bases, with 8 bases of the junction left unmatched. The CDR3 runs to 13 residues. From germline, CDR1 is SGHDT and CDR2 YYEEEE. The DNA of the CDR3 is TGTGCCAGCAGCTTTCAGCGGGAGGGGGCAGCTTTCTTT. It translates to CASSFQREGAAFF.